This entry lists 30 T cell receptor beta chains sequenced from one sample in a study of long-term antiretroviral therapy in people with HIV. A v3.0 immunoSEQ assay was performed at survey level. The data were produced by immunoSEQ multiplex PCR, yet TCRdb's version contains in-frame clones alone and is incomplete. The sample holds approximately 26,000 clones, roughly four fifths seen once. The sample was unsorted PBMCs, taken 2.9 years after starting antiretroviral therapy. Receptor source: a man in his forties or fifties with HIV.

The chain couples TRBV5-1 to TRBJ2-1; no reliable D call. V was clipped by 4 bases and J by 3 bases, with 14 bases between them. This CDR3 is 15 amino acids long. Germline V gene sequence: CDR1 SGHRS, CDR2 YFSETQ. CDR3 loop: CASSPGSGVYNEQFF. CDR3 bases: TGCGCCAGCAGCCCAGGCTCTGGGGTCTACAATGAGCAGTTCTTC.

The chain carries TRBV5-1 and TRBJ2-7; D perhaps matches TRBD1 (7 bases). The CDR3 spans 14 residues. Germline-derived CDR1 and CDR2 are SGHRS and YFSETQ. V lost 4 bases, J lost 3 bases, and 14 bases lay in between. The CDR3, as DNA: TGCGCCAGCAGCCCGGAGGGGGCGGGCTACGAGCAGTACTTC. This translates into CASSPEGAGYEQYF.

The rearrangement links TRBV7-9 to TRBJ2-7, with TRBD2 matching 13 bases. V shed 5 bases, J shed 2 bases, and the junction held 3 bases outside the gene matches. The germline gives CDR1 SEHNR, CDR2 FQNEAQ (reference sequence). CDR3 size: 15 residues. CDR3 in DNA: TGTGCCAGCAGCATTGGGACTAGCGGGGCCTACGAGCAGTACTTC. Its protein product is CASSIGTSGAYEQYF.

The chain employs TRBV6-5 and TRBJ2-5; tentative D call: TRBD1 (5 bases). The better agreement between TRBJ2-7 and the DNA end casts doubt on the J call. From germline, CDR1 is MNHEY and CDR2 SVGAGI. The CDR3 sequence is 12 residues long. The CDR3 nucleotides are TGTGCCAGCAGTTACAGGGGCTACGAGCAGTACTTC. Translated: CASSYRGYEQYF.

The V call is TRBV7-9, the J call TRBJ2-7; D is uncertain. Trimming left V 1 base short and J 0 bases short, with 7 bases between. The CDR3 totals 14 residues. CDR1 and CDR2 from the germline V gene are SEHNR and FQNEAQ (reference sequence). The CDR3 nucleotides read TGTGCCAGCAGCTTAGAGGTTAACTCCTACGAGCAGTACTTC. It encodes CASSLEVNSYEQYF. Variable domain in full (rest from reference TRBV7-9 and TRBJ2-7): DTGVSQNPRHKITKRGQNVTFRCDPISEHNRLYWYRQTLGQGPEFLTYFQNEAQLEKSRLLSDRFSAERPKGSFSTLEIQRTEQGDSAMYLCASSLEVNSYEQYFGPGTRLTVT.

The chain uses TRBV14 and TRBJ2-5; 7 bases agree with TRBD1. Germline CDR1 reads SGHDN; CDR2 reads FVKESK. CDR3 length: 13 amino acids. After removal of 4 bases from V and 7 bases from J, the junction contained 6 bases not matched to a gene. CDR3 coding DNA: TGTGCCAGCAGCCCCGGGACAGTAGGGACCCAGTACTTC. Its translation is CASSPGTVGTQYF.

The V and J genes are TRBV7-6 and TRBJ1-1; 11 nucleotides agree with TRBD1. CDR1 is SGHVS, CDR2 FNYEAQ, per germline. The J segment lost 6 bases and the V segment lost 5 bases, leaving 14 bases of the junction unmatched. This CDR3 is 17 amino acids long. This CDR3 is CASSLGQGAITISEAFF. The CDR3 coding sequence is TGTGCCAGCAGCCTAGGACAGGGGGCTATAACAATCTCTGAAGCTTTCTTT.

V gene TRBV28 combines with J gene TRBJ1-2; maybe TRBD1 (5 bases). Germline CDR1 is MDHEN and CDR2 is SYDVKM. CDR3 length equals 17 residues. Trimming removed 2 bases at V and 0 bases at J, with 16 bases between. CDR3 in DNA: TGTGCCAGCAGTTTACTGGAACAGGCGAATCCTAACTATGGCTACACCTTC. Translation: CASSLLEQANPNYGYTF.

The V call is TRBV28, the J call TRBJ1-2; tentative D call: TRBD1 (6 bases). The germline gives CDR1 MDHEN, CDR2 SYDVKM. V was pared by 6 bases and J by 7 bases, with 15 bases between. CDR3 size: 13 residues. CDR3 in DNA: TGTGCCAGCAGGGGGGTCTGGGACACTGGCTACACCTTC. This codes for CASRGVWDTGYTF.

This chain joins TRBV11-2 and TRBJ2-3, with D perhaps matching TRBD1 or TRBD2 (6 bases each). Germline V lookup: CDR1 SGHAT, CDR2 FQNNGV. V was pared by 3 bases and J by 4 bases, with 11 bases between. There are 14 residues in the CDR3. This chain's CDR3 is CASSFLGGADTQYF. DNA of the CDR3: TGTGCCAGCAGCTTTCTCGGGGGCGCAGATACGCAGTATTTT.

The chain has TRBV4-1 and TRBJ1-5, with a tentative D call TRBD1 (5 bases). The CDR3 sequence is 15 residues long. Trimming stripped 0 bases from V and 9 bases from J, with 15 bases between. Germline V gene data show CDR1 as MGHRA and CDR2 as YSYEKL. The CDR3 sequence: CASSQEGTALGPQHF. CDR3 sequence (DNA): TGCGCCAGCAGCCAAGAGGGGACGGCCCTCGGGCCCCAGCATTTT.

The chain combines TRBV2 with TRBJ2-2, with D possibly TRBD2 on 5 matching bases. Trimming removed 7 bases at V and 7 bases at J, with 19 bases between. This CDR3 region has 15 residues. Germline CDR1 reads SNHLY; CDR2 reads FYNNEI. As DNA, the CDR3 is TGTGCCAGCAAACCCTCTCCTGTCGGAGGCGGGGAGCTGTTTTTT. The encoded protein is CASKPSPVGGGELFF. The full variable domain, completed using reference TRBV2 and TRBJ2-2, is EPEVTQTPSHQVTQMGQEVILRCVPISNHLYFYWYRQILGQKVEFLVSFYNNEISEKSEIFDDQFSVERPDGSNFTLKIRSTKLEDSAMYFCASKPSPVGGGELFFGEGSRLTVL.

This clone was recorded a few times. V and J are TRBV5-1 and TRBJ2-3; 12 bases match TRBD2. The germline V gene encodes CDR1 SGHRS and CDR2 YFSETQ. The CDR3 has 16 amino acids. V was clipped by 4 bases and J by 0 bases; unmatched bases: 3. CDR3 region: CASSTGLAGSTDTQYF. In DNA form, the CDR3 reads TGCGCCAGCAGCACCGGACTAGCGGGAAGCACAGATACGCAGTATTTT.

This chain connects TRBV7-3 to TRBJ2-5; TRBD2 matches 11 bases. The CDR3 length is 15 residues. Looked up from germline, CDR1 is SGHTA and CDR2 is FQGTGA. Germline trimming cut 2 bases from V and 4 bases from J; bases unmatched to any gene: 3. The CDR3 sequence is CASSLLAGGGETQYF. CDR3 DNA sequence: TGTGCCAGCAGCTTACTAGCGGGGGGTGGAGAGACCCAGTACTTC. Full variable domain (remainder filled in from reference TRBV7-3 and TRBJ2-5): GAGVSQTPSNKVTEKGKYVELRCDPISGHTALYWYRQSLGQGPEFLIYFQGTGAADDSGLPNDRFFAVRPEGSVSTLKIQRTERGDSAVYLCASSLLAGGGETQYFGPGTRLLVL.

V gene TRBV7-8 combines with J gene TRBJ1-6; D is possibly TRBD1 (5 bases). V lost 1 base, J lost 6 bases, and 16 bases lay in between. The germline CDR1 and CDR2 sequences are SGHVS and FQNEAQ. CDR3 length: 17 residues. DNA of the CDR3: TGTGCCAGCAGCTTAGGCAGGAGGGGCCTGGCTAATTCACCCCTCCACTTT. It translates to CASSLGRRGLANSPLHF.

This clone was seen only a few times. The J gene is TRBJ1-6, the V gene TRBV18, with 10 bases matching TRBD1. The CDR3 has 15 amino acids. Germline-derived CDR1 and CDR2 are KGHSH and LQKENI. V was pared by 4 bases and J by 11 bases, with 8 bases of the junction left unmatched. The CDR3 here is CASSLTGTGDAPLHF. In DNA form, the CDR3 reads TGTGCCAGCTCACTGACCGGGACAGGGGATGCACCCCTCCACTTT.

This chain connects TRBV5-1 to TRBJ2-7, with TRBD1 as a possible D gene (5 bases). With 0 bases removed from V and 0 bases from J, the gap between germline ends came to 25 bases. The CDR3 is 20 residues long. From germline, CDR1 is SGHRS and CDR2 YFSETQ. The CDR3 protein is CASSLARWQGRNQSSYEQYF. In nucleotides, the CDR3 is TGCGCCAGCAGCTTGGCCAGGTGGCAGGGAAGGAACCAGAGCTCCTACGAGCAGTACTTC.

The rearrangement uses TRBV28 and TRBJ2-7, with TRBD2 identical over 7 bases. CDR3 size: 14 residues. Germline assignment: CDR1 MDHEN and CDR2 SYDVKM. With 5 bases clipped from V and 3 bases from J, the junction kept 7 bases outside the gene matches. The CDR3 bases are TGTGCCAGCAGTGTGAGACTAGCAGTCTACGAGCAGTACTTC. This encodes CASSVRLAVYEQYF.

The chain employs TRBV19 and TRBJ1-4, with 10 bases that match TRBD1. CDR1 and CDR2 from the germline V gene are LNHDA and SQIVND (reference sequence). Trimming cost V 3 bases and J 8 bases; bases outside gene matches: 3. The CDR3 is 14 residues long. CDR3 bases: TGTGCCAGTAGTATCCGGGACAGGGGAGAAAAACTGTTTTTT. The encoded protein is CASSIRDRGEKLFF.

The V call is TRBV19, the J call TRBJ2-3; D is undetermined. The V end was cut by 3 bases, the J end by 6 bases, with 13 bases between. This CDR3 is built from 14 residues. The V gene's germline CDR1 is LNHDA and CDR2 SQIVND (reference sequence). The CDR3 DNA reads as TGTGCCAGTAGTATCCCGTGGGCGGAGGATACGCAGTATTTT. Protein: CASSIPWAEDTQYF.

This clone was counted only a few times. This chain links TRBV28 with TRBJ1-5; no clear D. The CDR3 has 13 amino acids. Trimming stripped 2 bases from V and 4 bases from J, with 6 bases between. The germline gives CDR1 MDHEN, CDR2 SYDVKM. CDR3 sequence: CASSLVGNQPQHF. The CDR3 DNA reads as TGTGCCAGCAGTTTAGTAGGGAATCAGCCCCAGCATTTT.

The CDR3 protein is CASSIAGGPDTQYF. The CDR3 region has the DNA TGTGCCAGTAGTATAGCGGGGGGGCCAGATACGCAGTATTTT. The chain couples TRBV19 to TRBJ2-3; 8 bases are shared with TRBD2. The CDR3 sequence is 14 residues long. Germline V CDR1 and CDR2: LNHDA, SQIVND (reference sequence). The J segment lost 4 bases and the V segment lost 1 base, leaving 1 base of the junction unmatched.

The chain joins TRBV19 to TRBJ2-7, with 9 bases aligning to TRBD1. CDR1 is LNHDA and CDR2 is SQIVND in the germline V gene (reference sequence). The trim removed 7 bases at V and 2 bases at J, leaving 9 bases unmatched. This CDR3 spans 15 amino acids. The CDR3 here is CASMETGTGTYEQYF. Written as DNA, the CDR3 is TGTGCCAGTATGGAGACCGGGACAGGGACCTACGAGCAGTACTTC.

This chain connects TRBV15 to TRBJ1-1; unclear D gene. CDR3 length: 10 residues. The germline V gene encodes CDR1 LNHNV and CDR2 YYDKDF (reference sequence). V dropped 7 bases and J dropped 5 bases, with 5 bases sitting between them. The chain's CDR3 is CATTMTEAFF. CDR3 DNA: TGTGCCACCACGATGACTGAAGCTTTCTTT.

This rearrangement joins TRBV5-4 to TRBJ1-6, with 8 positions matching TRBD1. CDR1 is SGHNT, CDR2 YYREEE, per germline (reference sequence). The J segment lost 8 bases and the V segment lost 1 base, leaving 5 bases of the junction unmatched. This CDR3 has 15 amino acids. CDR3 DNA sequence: TGTGCCAGCAGCTTGAGGACAGGGCTATATTCACCCCTCCACTTT. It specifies CASSLRTGLYSPLHF. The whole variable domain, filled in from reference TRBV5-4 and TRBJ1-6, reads ETGVTQSPTHLIKTRGQQVTLRCSSQSGHNTVSWYQQALGQGPQFIFQYYREEENGRGNFPPRFSGLQFPNYSSELNVNALELDDSALYLCASSLRTGLYSPLHFGNGTRLTVT.

The CDR3 bases are TGTGCTAGTGGCCCTGGCGGGAAGCAGTTCTTC. This gives the protein CASGPGGKQFF. The V gene is TRBV12-5, the J gene TRBJ2-1; perhaps TRBD2 as D (6 bases). Germline V gene lookup returns CDR1 LGHNT and CDR2 FRNRAP. Deletions cut 6 bases from V and 11 bases from J, with 11 bases between. This CDR3 spans 11 amino acids.

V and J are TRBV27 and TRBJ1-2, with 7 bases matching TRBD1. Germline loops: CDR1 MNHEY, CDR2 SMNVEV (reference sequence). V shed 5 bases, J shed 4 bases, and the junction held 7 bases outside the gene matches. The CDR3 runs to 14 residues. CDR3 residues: CASSPPGQIYGYTF. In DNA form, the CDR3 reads TGTGCCAGCAGTCCACCGGGACAGATCTATGGCTACACCTTC.

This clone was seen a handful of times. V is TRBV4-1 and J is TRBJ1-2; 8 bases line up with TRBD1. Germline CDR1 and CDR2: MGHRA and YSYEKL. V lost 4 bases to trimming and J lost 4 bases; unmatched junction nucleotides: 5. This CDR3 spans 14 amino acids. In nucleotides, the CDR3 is TGCGCCAGCAGCCTCCCCGGGACAGGCTATGGCTACACCTTC. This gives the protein CASSLPGTGYGYTF.

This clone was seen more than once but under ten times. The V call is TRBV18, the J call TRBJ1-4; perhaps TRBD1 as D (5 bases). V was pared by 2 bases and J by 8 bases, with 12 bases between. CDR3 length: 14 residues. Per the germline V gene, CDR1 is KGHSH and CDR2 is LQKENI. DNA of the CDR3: TGTGCCAGCTCACCAGAAGGGGAGGGAGAAAAACTGTTTTTT. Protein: CASSPEGEGEKLFF.

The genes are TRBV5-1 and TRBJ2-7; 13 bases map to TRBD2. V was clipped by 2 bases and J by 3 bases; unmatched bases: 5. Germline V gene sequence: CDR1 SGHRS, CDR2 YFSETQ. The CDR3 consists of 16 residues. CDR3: CASSFGLAGEVYEQYF. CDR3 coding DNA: TGCGCCAGCAGCTTCGGACTAGCGGGGGAAGTCTACGAGCAGTACTTC.